What follows are 10 T cell receptor beta chains derived from one specimen sequenced in a study of blood T cell repertoires in COVID-19 (TCRdb year 2020). Library prep was done by the immunoSEQ multiplex PCR assay. In TCRdb, the immuneACCESS table is reduced to in-frame sequences with V and J assigned. These tables do not hold every clone; where another copy was compared, an unresolved V gene accounts for under half, and the others remain unexplained. The sample table records fewer than 200,000 clones; 70% to 85% of these occur just once. The top ten hold around 7% of the sample. Material for sequencing was peripheral blood. These receptors all stem from a woman aged 35 to 49 with COVID-19, enrolled during active disease.

CDR3 protein: CASSTGTAISYEQYF. The CDR3 nucleotides read TGCGCCAGCAGCACAGGGACAGCAATCTCCTACGAGCAGTACTTC. V and J are TRBV5-1 and TRBJ2-7, with 7 nucleotides matching TRBD1. The CDR3 spans 15 residues. V lost 4 bases, J lost 0 bases, and 7 bases stayed unmatched. Germline values: CDR1 SGHRS, CDR2 YFSETQ. The full variable domain, its missing parts supplied by reference TRBV5-1 and TRBJ2-7, is KAGVTQTPRYLIKTRGQQVTLSCSPISGHRSVSWYQQTPGQGLQFLFEYFSETQRNKGNFPGRFSGRQFSNSRSEMNVSTLELGDSALYLCASSTGTAISYEQYFGPGTRLTVT.

The genes are TRBV29-1 and TRBJ2-7, with D unclear. Germline V gene data show CDR1 as SQVTM and CDR2 as ANQGSEA. With 6 bases removed from V and 0 bases from J, the gap between germline ends came to 9 bases. CDR3 length: 12 amino acids. The CDR3: CSVAPASYEQYF. The CDR3 DNA sequence: TGCAGCGTGGCCCCTGCCTCCTACGAGCAGTACTTC.

The chain combines TRBV3-1 (or the pseudogene TRBV3-2) with TRBJ2-3; TRBD1 might be the D (6 bases). The germline V gene encodes CDR1 LGHDT and CDR2 YNNKEL (reference sequence). The CDR3 runs 13 residues. V shed 10 bases and J shed 2 bases, with 13 bases lying between them. This CDR3 is CATGQGNTDTQYF. The CDR3 nucleotides are TGTGCCACAGGTCAGGGGAACACAGATACGCAGTATTTT.

The rearrangement uses TRBV18 and TRBJ1-1; D not certain. Germline V gene data show CDR1 as KGHSH and CDR2 as LQKENI. The CDR3 loop spans 15 amino acids. V was cut by 3 bases and J by 1 base, with 12 bases left in between. CDR3 loop: CASSPILQTNTEAFF. CDR3 nucleotide sequence: TGTGCCAGCTCACCGATACTACAAACGAACACTGAAGCTTTCTTT.

This clone has a single count. The chain employs TRBV5-4 and TRBJ1-1; the D gene is possibly TRBD1 (5 bases). Trimming removed 3 bases at V and 6 bases at J, with 15 bases between. The germline gives CDR1 SGHNT, CDR2 YYREEE (reference sequence). This CDR3 comprises 14 residues. This CDR3 reads CASSSQENGAEAFF. The CDR3 coding sequence is TGTGCCAGCAGCTCACAGGAAAATGGAGCTGAAGCTTTCTTT.

This chain links TRBV2 with TRBJ2-7; D remains unclear. V was clipped by 6 bases and J by 2 bases, with 8 bases between them. Germline-derived CDR1 and CDR2 are SNHLY and FYNNEI. CDR3 length: 12 residues. This CDR3 is CASSLLPYEQYF. The CDR3 region has the DNA TGTGCCAGCAGCCTCCTCCCCTACGAGCAGTACTTC.

J is TRBJ1-6 and V is TRBV10-3, with D perhaps TRBD1 (5 bases). The CDR3 covers 14 residues. Germline-derived CDR1 and CDR2 are ENHRY and SYGVKD. The V gene lost 2 bases and the J gene lost 5 bases, with 7 bases spanning the gap. For the CDR3, the DNA is TGTGCCATCAGTGAGAGGGGTGATAATTCACCCCTCCACTTT. Amino acid sequence: CAISERGDNSPLHF.

The table lists this clone with many counts. The CDR3 DNA sequence: TGTGCCAGCAGCTCTCCCCGGGACAGTTCACCGAACACCGGGGAGCTGTTTTTT. This gives the protein CASSSPRDSSPNTGELFF. The chain carries TRBV11-3 and TRBJ2-2, with 7 bases identical to TRBD1. The CDR3 covers 18 residues. J gave up 0 bases and V 4 bases, and 11 bases lay outside the gene matches. Germline V gives CDR1 SGHNT, CDR2 YENEEA.

V is TRBV5-1 and J is TRBJ2-3; TRBD2 agrees at 8 bases. There are 13 residues in the CDR3. V lost 6 bases and J lost 4; bases outside the gene matches: 4. Germline V CDR1 and CDR2: SGHRS, YFSETQ. CDR3 loop: CASTRGEADTQYF. The CDR3 DNA reads as TGCGCCAGCACGCGGGGGGAGGCAGATACGCAGTATTTT. Complete variable domain (other parts from reference TRBV5-1 and TRBJ2-3): KAGVTQTPRYLIKTRGQQVTLSCSPISGHRSVSWYQQTPGQGLQFLFEYFSETQRNKGNFPGRFSGRQFSNSRSEMNVSTLELGDSALYLCASTRGEADTQYFGPGTRLTVL.

The chain combines TRBV7-2 with TRBJ2-7; 9 bases align to TRBD2. The CDR3 sequence is 16 residues long. Germline V gene sequence: CDR1 SGHTA, CDR2 FQGNSA. The junction had 9 bases not matched to a gene; V was cut back by 3 bases and J by 3 bases. CDR3 in DNA: TGTGCCAGCAGCTTTTCCGGGACTAGCTCAGGCTACGAGCAGTACTTC. Translating gives CASSFSGTSSGYEQYF. Drawing the rest from reference TRBV7-2 and TRBJ2-7, the complete variable domain is GAGVSQSPSNKVTEKGKDVELRCDPISGHTALYWYRQSLGQGLEFLIYFQGNSAPDKSGLPSDRFSAERTGGSVSTLTIQRTQQEDSAVYLCASSFSGTSSGYEQYFGPGTRLTVT.